This T cell receptor beta chain was obtained from a study of blood T cell repertoires in COVID-19. Across the whole study: Material from acute and convalescent COVID-19 was sourced from the United States, Italy and Spain. Sources were T cells, B-cell-depleted T cells, or PBMCs; the material itself was cDNA or gDNA.

As originally analysed: Amplification from reference gene primers served as the basis for estimated nucleated cell counts. Assay: immunoSEQ multiplex PCR; the TCRdb copy retains only in-frame clones and omits some. Clone size and V and J calls were adopted from that table, with D and trimming inferred from the DNA. The sample holds under 350,000 clones; around nine tenths are singletons and the top ten take over 1%. The CDR3 extends over 16 amino acids. CDR1 SGHVS and CDR2 FQNEAQ come from the germline V gene. V lost 3 bases to trimming and J lost 0 bases; unmatched junction nucleotides: 7. The TCR was taken from a man aged 65 to 85 with acute or convalescent COVID-19. Sequenced material: peripheral blood. The chain recombines TRBV7-8 with TRBJ2-5, with TRBD2 matching 7 bases. CDR3: CASSFRSSGNQETQYF. For the CDR3, the DNA is TGTGCCAGCAGCTTTCGGTCTAGCGGTAACCAAGAGACCCAGTACTTC.